The clone carrying this T cell receptor beta chain was observed once. The data originate from a study of blood T cell repertoires in COVID-19. In the study overall: Samples came from the United States, Italy and Spain, spanning acute and convalescent COVID-19. The analysed material was cDNA or gDNA that came from T cells, B-cell-depleted T cells, or PBMCs.

Germline V gene data show CDR1 as SGHNT and CDR2 as YYREEE (reference sequence). V trimming: 5 bases; J trimming: 8 bases; junction bases outside the gene matches: 9. The CDR3 totals 14 residues. In the original workflow: Amplification of reference gene primers provided the estimated nucleated cell counts. TCRdb's copy holds only in-frame clones and misses some; the assay was immunoSEQ multiplex PCR. V and J calls and clone size follow that table, whereas D and trimming were derived from the DNA. The table records about 140,000 clones, roughly 80% of them present only once. The specimen sequenced was PBMCs or T cells enriched from blood (not recorded which). The V call is TRBV5-4, the J call TRBJ1-2; TRBD1 agrees at 10 bases. The sequence derives from a man between 35 and 55 years old with acute COVID-19. The CDR3 DNA follows: TGTGCCAGCAGTCCCGGGACAGGGGCTGGCGGCTACACCTTC. Translating gives CASSPGTGAGGYTF.